Listed below are T cell receptor beta chains from one sample, sequenced in a study of T-cell reconstitution after alpha-beta-depleted transplantation in children. TCRdb reprocessed the PCR reads with MiXCR, giving one entry per CDR3 protein. The sample consists of hundreds of thousands of distinct CDR3 sequences, approximately 10% of them appearing once. Sequences were derived from PBMCs, sampled before TCRalphabeta/CD19-depleted stem cell transplant. These receptor sequences come from a child younger than two with acute myeloid leukemia, due to receive a stem cell transplant. Both conserved end residues are part of each CDR3. The D gene is left open where the match is weak. Clone size is given for some rows only: seen once, a few or many times, or a class if the clone is expanded.

d_call clone_size j_call v_call cdr3_nt cdr3_aa
TRBD1 - TRBJ1-1 TRBV20-1 TGCAGTGTTAGCGGGCAGGGGGCCACTGAAGCTTTCTTT CSVSGQGATEAFF
TRBD2 few TRBJ2-5 TRBV30 TGTGCCTGGAGTGTTTTCGGGGGGGCGAATCAAGAGACCCAGTACTTC CAWSVFGGANQETQYF
- many TRBJ2-2 TRBV7-2 TGTGCCAGCAGCTTAATGTCCACCGGGGAGCTGTTTTTT CASSLMSTGELFF
TRBD2 - TRBJ2-5 TRBV6-1 TGTGCCAGCAGTCTCGGACTAGCGGAGCTCCAAGAGACCCAGTACTTC CASSLGLAELQETQYF
TRBD2 many TRBJ2-3 TRBV7-2 TGTGCCAGCAGCCTCGGACTAGTCACAGATACGCAGTATTTT CASSLGLVTDTQYF
TRBD2 many TRBJ2-1 TRBV11-2 TGTGCCAGCAGCTTAGTCGCGGGAGGAGAGAATGAGCAGTTCTTC CASSLVAGGENEQFF
TRBD2 many TRBJ2-1 TRBV9 TGTGCCAGCAGCGTATCCTCCTTGAGCGGGAGCGGCTACAATGAGCAGTTCTTC CASSVSSLSGSGYNEQFF
TRBD2 many TRBJ2-2 TRBV7-2 TGTGCCAGCAGCCCCGGTAGCGGGCCGACCGGGGAGCTGTTTTTT CASSPGSGPTGELFF
TRBD1 many TRBJ1-2 TRBV27 TGTGCCAGCGCGCCTCGGACAGGGGGCTATGGCTACACCTTC CASAPRTGGYGYTF
TRBD1 - TRBJ1-2 TRBV11-2 TGTGCCAGCAGCGGTTTAGGGACAGACTATGGCTACACCTTC CASSGLGTDYGYTF
- many TRBJ1-1 TRBV20-1 TGCAGTGCTAGGTTTGCTTCTGAAGCTTTCTTT CSARFASEAFF
TRBD1 - TRBJ1-6 TRBV14 TGTGCCAGCAGCCTACGTACAGGGGGAGGACCCCTCCACTTT CASSLRTGGGPLHF
TRBD1 - TRBJ1-2 TRBV11-2 TGTGCCAGCAGCTTAGATTCCCGGACAGGGGGATCTGGCTACACCTTC CASSLDSRTGGSGYTF
TRBD1 few TRBJ1-1 TRBV6-5 TGTGCCGTTACAGGGGGGAACACTGAAGCTTTCTTT CAVTGGNTEAFF
TRBD1 many TRBJ1-1 TRBV28 TGTGCCAGCAGTGGGACAGCTGAAGCTTTCTTT CASSGTAEAFF
- many TRBJ1-2 TRBV2 TGTGCCAGCAGTGACCAGGACTATGGCTACACCTTC CASSDQDYGYTF
- many TRBJ1-1 TRBV12-3/TRBV12-4 TGTGCCAGCAGTTTAGCGGCGACAGGGAACACTGAAGCTTTCTTT CASSLAATGNTEAFF
- many TRBJ1-4 TRBV6-5 TGTGCCAGCACCTCTCAGGGGCGGGGTGAAAAACTGTTTTTT CASTSQGRGEKLFF
- many TRBJ1-2 TRBV27 TGTGCCAGCACCAGTAGGCACTATGGCTACACCTTC CASTSRHYGYTF
- many TRBJ2-1 TRBV20-1 TGCAGTGCTAGAGATCGTAGGCGGAGCTCCTACAATGAGCAGTTCTTC CSARDRRRSSYNEQFF
TRBD1 many TRBJ1-6 TRBV28 TGTGCCAGCAGCCCCCCGAGACAGGGAGAATCACCCCTCCACTTT CASSPPRQGESPLHF
- few TRBJ1-2 TRBV28 TGTGCCAGCACCGCTGGAGCCGCTTATGGCTACACCTTC CASTAGAAYGYTF
TRBD2 many TRBJ2-7 TRBV28 TGTGCCAGCAGTTTTATCCGGACTAGAGAAAAGCAGTACTTC CASSFIRTREKQYF
- few TRBJ2-1 TRBV7-2 TGTGCCAGCAGCAACTTCCGAAACAATGAGCAGTTCTTC CASSNFRNNEQFF
- many TRBJ2-3 TRBV7-2 TGTGCCAGCAGCGACACTAGCGGCAGGGGGGCCACGGATACGCAGTATTTT CASSDTSGRGATDTQYF
- many TRBJ2-5 TRBV7-9 TGTGCCAGCATCCCACCTCCCATCCAAGAGACCCAGTACTTC CASIPPPIQETQYF
- many TRBJ1-5 TRBV12-3/TRBV12-4 TGTGCCAGCAGTTTGGGCATGGGTAACAATCAGCCCCAGCATTTT CASSLGMGNNQPQHF
TRBD2 many TRBJ2-3 TRBV5-1 TGCGCCAGCAGCCCGCCGACTAGCGGCTACCCAGATACGCAGTATTTT CASSPPTSGYPDTQYF
TRBD2 few TRBJ2-3 TRBV7-9 TGTGCCAGCAGCCGGGGACTAGCGGGAGCGGGAGATACGCAGTATTTT CASSRGLAGAGDTQYF
TRBD1 many TRBJ2-3 TRBV5-1 TGCGCCAGCAGCGACAGGGGTGAGGCAGATACGCAGTATTTT CASSDRGEADTQYF
TRBD1 many TRBJ2-2 TRBV28 TGTGCCAGCAGTGACCAGGGACAGGTCTACACCGGGGAGCTGTTTTTT CASSDQGQVYTGELFF
TRBD2 many TRBJ2-2 TRBV28 TGTGCCAGCAGTTCCCCGACTAGCGGGAACACCGGGGAGCTGTTTTTT CASSSPTSGNTGELFF